This is a list of T cell receptor beta chains from one sample in a study of blood T cell repertoires in COVID-19. Here immunoSEQ multiplex PCR was the method, and the copy in TCRdb shows in-frame clones only, minus some. The sample includes 150,000 to 200,000 clones, 70% to 90% of them seen just once. The sequencing sample was made of peripheral blood. Receptors were obtained from a middle-aged man with active or convalescent COVID-19. The CDR3 runs from the conserved cysteine through the conserved F or W. D genes are given only for firm matches. Size tells how often a clone was seen (once, few, many) or the class of an expanded clone, and some rows leave it out.

D gene: TRBD1
V gene: TRBV6-5
J gene: TRBJ1-2
clone size: NA
CDR3 DNA: TGTGCCAGCAGTTACTCCGGGACAGGGGATTATGGCTACACCTTC
CDR3 protein: CASSYSGTGDYGYTF

D gene: NA
V gene: TRBV6-5
J gene: TRBJ2-3
clone size: NA
CDR3 DNA: TGTGCCAGCAGTTACGGAGGCAGTTTCACAGATACGCAGTATTTT
CDR3 protein: CASSYGGSFTDTQYF

D gene: NA
V gene: TRBV11-2
J gene: TRBJ1-1
clone size: NA
CDR3 DNA: TGTGCCAGCAGCACGGCGGGGTTTCCTAAGAGGTCCCTTTTT
CDR3 protein: CASSTAGFPKRSLF

D gene: TRBD1
V gene: TRBV3-1/TRBV3-2
J gene: TRBJ1-3
clone size: NA
CDR3 DNA: TGTGCCAGCAGCGGGACAGGGGGCAGTGGAAACACCATATATTTT
CDR3 protein: CASSGTGGSGNTIYF

D gene: TRBD1
V gene: TRBV2
J gene: TRBJ2-7
clone size: NA
CDR3 DNA: TGTGCCAGCAAACCGGACAGGGGGTCCTACGAGCAGTACTTC
CDR3 protein: CASKPDRGSYEQYF

D gene: NA
V gene: TRBV24-1
J gene: TRBJ1-1
clone size: few
CDR3 DNA: TGTGCCACCAGTGATTTGACGGGGGGACTAACTGAAGCTTTCTTT
CDR3 protein: CATSDLTGGLTEAFF

D gene: TRBD1
V gene: TRBV5-4
J gene: TRBJ1-6
clone size: once
CDR3 DNA: TGTGCCAGCAGCTTGGGGACAGGGGGCGAAAATAATTCACCCCTCCACTTT
CDR3 protein: CASSLGTGGENNSPLHF

D gene: TRBD1
V gene: TRBV5-6
J gene: TRBJ1-1
clone size: NA
CDR3 DNA: TGTGCCAGCAGCCCCACCTATATAACAGGGGCCACTGAAGCTTTCTTT
CDR3 protein: CASSPTYITGATEAFF

D gene: NA
V gene: TRBV19
J gene: TRBJ1-2
clone size: NA
CDR3 DNA: TGTGCCAGTACCACCAACAGGGAAAGCTATGGCTACACCTTC
CDR3 protein: CASTTNRESYGYTF

D gene: NA
V gene: TRBV19
J gene: TRBJ2-2
clone size: NA
CDR3 DNA: TGTGCCAGTAGTATGGAGGGGGCGAACGGGGAGCTGTTTTTT
CDR3 protein: CASSMEGANGELFF

D gene: TRBD1
V gene: TRBV27
J gene: TRBJ1-1
clone size: NA
CDR3 DNA: TGTGCCAGCAGTCCCCTAGGACAGGTAAACACTGAAGCTTTCTTT
CDR3 protein: CASSPLGQVNTEAFF

D gene: TRBD1
V gene: TRBV11-2
J gene: TRBJ1-1
clone size: NA
CDR3 DNA: TGTGCCAGCAGCTTAAGACAGGGAGCTTTCTTT
CDR3 protein: CASSLRQGAFF

D gene: NA
V gene: TRBV5-8
J gene: TRBJ1-5
clone size: NA
CDR3 DNA: TGTGCCAGCAGCTTCGGAGGGCCCCAGCATTTT
CDR3 protein: CASSFGGPQHF

D gene: TRBD2
V gene: TRBV20-1
J gene: TRBJ2-1
clone size: NA
CDR3 DNA: TGCAGTGCTAGTAAGGGCGGGGGGCCGAACTACAATGAGCAGTTCTTC
CDR3 protein: CSASKGGGPNYNEQFF

D gene: TRBD1
V gene: TRBV28
J gene: TRBJ2-3
clone size: NA
CDR3 DNA: TGTGCCAGCAGCCCTGGACAGGGGGCCGTAGATACGCAGTATTTT
CDR3 protein: CASSPGQGAVDTQYF

D gene: NA
V gene: TRBV13
J gene: TRBJ2-1
clone size: NA
CDR3 DNA: TGTGCCAGCACCTACCTTAGCGGCTCCTACAATGAGCAGTTCTTC
CDR3 protein: CASTYLSGSYNEQFF

D gene: NA
V gene: TRBV11-3
J gene: TRBJ1-3
clone size: NA
CDR3 DNA: TGTGCCAGCAGCTTACGGGGGAACTCTGGAAACACCATATATTTT
CDR3 protein: CASSLRGNSGNTIYF

D gene: TRBD1
V gene: TRBV7-9
J gene: TRBJ2-7
clone size: many
CDR3 DNA: TGTGCCAGCAGCTCTTCCGGGACAGGGACATACGAGCAGTACTTC
CDR3 protein: CASSSSGTGTYEQYF

D gene: TRBD1
V gene: TRBV2
J gene: TRBJ1-1
clone size: NA
CDR3 DNA: TGTGCCAGCAGTCTTCGGACAGGGGGGGGAACTGAAGCTTTCTTT
CDR3 protein: CASSLRTGGGTEAFF

D gene: TRBD2
V gene: TRBV14
J gene: TRBJ2-7
clone size: NA
CDR3 DNA: TGTGCCAGCAGCCAAGATCTTCTAGCGGGGACTCCCTACGAGCAGTACTTC
CDR3 protein: CASSQDLLAGTPYEQYF

D gene: NA
V gene: TRBV29-1
J gene: TRBJ1-1
clone size: NA
CDR3 DNA: TGCAGCGTAAGTTGGACAGTGAACACTGAAGCTTTCTTT
CDR3 protein: CSVSWTVNTEAFF

D gene: NA
V gene: TRBV5-6
J gene: TRBJ1-6
clone size: NA
CDR3 DNA: TGTGCCAGCAGCCGGGGGGGAAGGGATTCACCCCTCCACTTT
CDR3 protein: CASSRGGRDSPLHF

D gene: NA
V gene: TRBV3-1/TRBV3-2
J gene: TRBJ1-4
clone size: NA
CDR3 DNA: TGTGCCAGCAGCCAACAAGAAGTAGGCGGGGTAATCGGTGAAAAACTGTTTTTT
CDR3 protein: CASSQQEVGGVIGEKLFF

D gene: NA
V gene: TRBV6-5
J gene: TRBJ2-7
clone size: NA
CDR3 DNA: TGTGCCAGCAGTAATACCAGGGTCGCCTACGAGCAGTACTTC
CDR3 protein: CASSNTRVAYEQYF

D gene: NA
V gene: TRBV10-1
J gene: TRBJ1-1
clone size: NA
CDR3 DNA: TGCGCCAGCAGCAGGACACCCGGCACTGAAGCTTTCTTT
CDR3 protein: CASSRTPGTEAFF

D gene: TRBD1
V gene: TRBV29-1
J gene: TRBJ2-1
clone size: NA
CDR3 DNA: TGCAGCGTTGAATATGCGACAGGGAGCAATGAGCAGTTCTTC
CDR3 protein: CSVEYATGSNEQFF

D gene: NA
V gene: TRBV4-2
J gene: TRBJ1-1
clone size: once
CDR3 DNA: TGTGCCAGCAGCCAAGAGGCAGGCATGAACACTGAAGCTTTCTTT
CDR3 protein: CASSQEAGMNTEAFF

D gene: TRBD1
V gene: TRBV4-3
J gene: TRBJ1-4
clone size: NA
CDR3 DNA: TGCGCCAGCAGCCAAGAACAGGGGGCGGGTGAAAAACTGTTTTTT
CDR3 protein: CASSQEQGAGEKLFF

D gene: TRBD1
V gene: TRBV2
J gene: TRBJ1-5
clone size: NA
CDR3 DNA: TGTGCCAGCAGTAGGGACAGGGGAGGCAATCAGCCCCAGCATTTT
CDR3 protein: CASSRDRGGNQPQHF

D gene: NA
V gene: TRBV5-4
J gene: TRBJ2-5
clone size: NA
CDR3 DNA: TGTGCCAGCAGCTTCCTGACGGGTAGTAAAAGTAAAGAGACCCAGTACTTC
CDR3 protein: CASSFLTGSKSKETQYF

D gene: NA
V gene: TRBV7-9
J gene: TRBJ1-5
clone size: NA
CDR3 DNA: TGTGCCAGCAGCTCTACTGGGAGGGAGGGTCATCAGCCCCAGCATTTT
CDR3 protein: CASSSTGREGHQPQHF

D gene: TRBD2
V gene: TRBV6-6
J gene: TRBJ2-5
clone size: NA
CDR3 DNA: TGTGCCAGCAGTTTCGGCGGGGGGGCCGGGGAGACCCAGTACTTC
CDR3 protein: CASSFGGGAGETQYF

D gene: NA
V gene: TRBV29-1
J gene: TRBJ1-2
clone size: NA
CDR3 DNA: TGCAGCGTGAGCGGGACGGCCTATGGCTACACCTTC
CDR3 protein: CSVSGTAYGYTF

D gene: TRBD1
V gene: TRBV30
J gene: TRBJ1-3
clone size: once
CDR3 DNA: TGTGCCTGCACTACCGACCGTTTGTCGGACAGGTCCGGAAACACCATATATTTT
CDR3 protein: CACTTDRLSDRSGNTIYF

D gene: TRBD1
V gene: TRBV28
J gene: TRBJ1-1
clone size: NA
CDR3 DNA: TGTGCCAGCAGAGCCCTACAGGGGTCCACTGAAGCTTTCTTT
CDR3 protein: CASRALQGSTEAFF

D gene: NA
V gene: TRBV28
J gene: TRBJ2-5
clone size: once
CDR3 DNA: TGTGCCAGCAGTTTGCGTAGCGGCTGGGAGACCCAGTACTTC
CDR3 protein: CASSLRSGWETQYF

D gene: NA
V gene: TRBV6-5
J gene: TRBJ1-6
clone size: NA
CDR3 DNA: TGTGCCAGCAGTTACTCAGGGACGGGGGGTTCACCCCTCCACTTT
CDR3 protein: CASSYSGTGGSPLHF

D gene: NA
V gene: TRBV6-6
J gene: TRBJ1-2
clone size: once
CDR3 DNA: TGTGCCAGCAGTCTTAGGGGGTTTGATGACTTAGCTAACTATGGCTACACCTTC
CDR3 protein: CASSLRGFDDLANYGYTF

D gene: NA
V gene: TRBV29-1
J gene: TRBJ1-1
clone size: NA
CDR3 DNA: TGCAGCGTTGGGAAGGCGCAGGGAACTGAAGCTTTCTTT
CDR3 protein: CSVGKAQGTEAFF

D gene: NA
V gene: TRBV3-1/TRBV3-2
J gene: TRBJ2-7
clone size: NA
CDR3 DNA: TGTGCCAGCAGCCAAGATTCGGCGGGGACCTACGAGCAGTACTTC
CDR3 protein: CASSQDSAGTYEQYF

D gene: NA
V gene: TRBV30
J gene: TRBJ1-5
clone size: NA
CDR3 DNA: TGTGCCTGGAGTGTCCCTCGGCAGGGATGGCAGCCCCAGCATTTT
CDR3 protein: CAWSVPRQGWQPQHF

D gene: TRBD1
V gene: TRBV6-6
J gene: TRBJ1-1
clone size: NA
CDR3 DNA: TGTGCCAGCAGTCTCGGACAGGGGGACCTCAACACTGAAGCTTTCTTT
CDR3 protein: CASSLGQGDLNTEAFF

D gene: NA
V gene: TRBV15
J gene: TRBJ1-1
clone size: NA
CDR3 DNA: TGTGCCACCAGCAGAGTTGGCCCTGAAGCTTTCTTT
CDR3 protein: CATSRVGPEAFF

D gene: NA
V gene: TRBV28
J gene: TRBJ1-4
clone size: NA
CDR3 DNA: TGTGCCAGCGTCCCGACCGGGACACTGAATAATGAAAAACTGTTTTTT
CDR3 protein: CASVPTGTLNNEKLFF

D gene: TRBD1
V gene: TRBV10-3
J gene: TRBJ2-7
clone size: NA
CDR3 DNA: TGTGCCATCAGTGACCCCGACAGGGGTTACGAGCAGTACTTC
CDR3 protein: CAISDPDRGYEQYF

D gene: NA
V gene: TRBV28
J gene: TRBJ2-3
clone size: NA
CDR3 DNA: TGTGCCAGCAGTTTTGGCAGGGCCGCCGATACGCAGTATTTT
CDR3 protein: CASSFGRAADTQYF

D gene: TRBD2
V gene: TRBV25-1
J gene: TRBJ2-1
clone size: NA
CDR3 DNA: TGTGTATGGACTAGCGGGGCTTACTTGAGCTCCTACAATGAGCAGTTCTTC
CDR3 protein: CVWTSGAYLSSYNEQFF

D gene: TRBD1
V gene: TRBV28
J gene: TRBJ1-2
clone size: NA
CDR3 DNA: TGTGCCAGCAGTCTCCCGGGACAGGGGGCAGGCTATGGCTACACCTTC
CDR3 protein: CASSLPGQGAGYGYTF

D gene: TRBD2
V gene: TRBV3-1/TRBV3-2
J gene: TRBJ2-1
clone size: NA
CDR3 DNA: TGTGCCAGCAGCACTCAGCGGGGGAACAATGAGCAGTTCTTC
CDR3 protein: CASSTQRGNNEQFF

D gene: NA
V gene: TRBV3-1/TRBV3-2
J gene: TRBJ1-6
clone size: NA
CDR3 DNA: TGTGCCAGCAGCTATGGACAGATAAATTCACCCCTCCACTTT
CDR3 protein: CASSYGQINSPLHF

D gene: TRBD1
V gene: TRBV5-8
J gene: TRBJ1-2
clone size: once
CDR3 DNA: TGTGCCAGCAGCTTCCGGGACAGGCTATCAAGGGAGGGCTACACCTTC
CDR3 protein: CASSFRDRLSREGYTF

D gene: TRBD1
V gene: TRBV19
J gene: TRBJ1-1
clone size: NA
CDR3 DNA: TGTGCCAGTAGTTTCCTCGGGACAGCTGAAGCTTTCTTT
CDR3 protein: CASSFLGTAEAFF

D gene: NA
V gene: TRBV5-5
J gene: TRBJ2-5
clone size: NA
CDR3 DNA: TGTGCCAGCAGCTTGGCAGGGCGCGAGACCCAGTACTTC
CDR3 protein: CASSLAGRETQYF

D gene: NA
V gene: TRBV30
J gene: TRBJ1-1
clone size: NA
CDR3 DNA: TGTGCCTGGAGACAGGGACGCACAAGTGAAGCTTTCTTT
CDR3 protein: CAWRQGRTSEAFF

D gene: NA
V gene: TRBV6-2/TRBV6-3
J gene: TRBJ2-3
clone size: NA
CDR3 DNA: TGTGCCACCAGTAGGTGGCAGGGCAGAGATACGCAGTATTTT
CDR3 protein: CATSRWQGRDTQYF

D gene: TRBD1
V gene: TRBV28
J gene: TRBJ1-6
clone size: NA
CDR3 DNA: TGTGCCAGCAGGAACAGGGGGACCCGAAATTCACCCCTCCACTTT
CDR3 protein: CASRNRGTRNSPLHF

D gene: TRBD2
V gene: TRBV5-1
J gene: TRBJ2-3
clone size: once
CDR3 DNA: TGCGCCAGCTCCCCCGGGGGGGGTCTCACAGATACGCAGTATTTT
CDR3 protein: CASSPGGGLTDTQYF

D gene: TRBD1
V gene: TRBV7-2
J gene: TRBJ1-1
clone size: NA
CDR3 DNA: TGTGCCAGCAGTCAACAGGGGGTATCTGAAGCTTTCTTT
CDR3 protein: CASSQQGVSEAFF

D gene: NA
V gene: TRBV15
J gene: TRBJ2-7
clone size: NA
CDR3 DNA: TGTGCCACCAGCAGAGACGGGGGTGCCCCTGCCGAGCAGTACTTC
CDR3 protein: CATSRDGGAPAEQYF